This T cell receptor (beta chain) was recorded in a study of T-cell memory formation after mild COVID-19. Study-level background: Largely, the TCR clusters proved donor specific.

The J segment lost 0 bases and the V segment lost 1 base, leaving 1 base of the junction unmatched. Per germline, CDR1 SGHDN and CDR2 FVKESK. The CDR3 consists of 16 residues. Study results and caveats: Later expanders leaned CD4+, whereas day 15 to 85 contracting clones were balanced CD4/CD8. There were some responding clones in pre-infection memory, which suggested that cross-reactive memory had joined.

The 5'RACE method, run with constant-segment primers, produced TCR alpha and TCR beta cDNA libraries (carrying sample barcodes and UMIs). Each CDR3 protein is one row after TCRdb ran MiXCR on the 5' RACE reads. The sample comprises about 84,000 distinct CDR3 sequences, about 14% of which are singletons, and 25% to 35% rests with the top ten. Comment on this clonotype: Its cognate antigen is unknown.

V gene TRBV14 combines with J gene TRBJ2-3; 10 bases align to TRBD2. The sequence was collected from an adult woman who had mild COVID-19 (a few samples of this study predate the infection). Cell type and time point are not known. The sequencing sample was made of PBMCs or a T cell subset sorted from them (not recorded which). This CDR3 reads CASSQATSGSTDTQYF. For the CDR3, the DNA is TGTGCCAGCAGCCAAGCGACTAGCGGGAGCACAGATACGCAGTATTTT.